This is a list of T cell receptor beta chains from one sample in a study of identical twins. Via MiXCR, TCRdb re-called the 5' RACE reads, giving one row per CDR3 protein. The data hold about 720,000 distinct CDR3 sequences, with over 15% observed a single time. These same data were also listed under a study on T cells expressing NK-cell markers.

The sequenced material came from PBMCs. These receptors were collected from a woman younger than 35 in good health. CDR3s include the opening cysteine and the closing phenylalanine or tryptophan. The order of the fields is clone size, J gene, V gene, D gene, CDR3 length, CDR3 DNA, CDR3 protein. A D gene is named only where the DNA matches it firmly. Expanded clones are given a class, and other clones once, few, many or no size at all.

size: few; J: TRBJ2-1; V: TRBV12-3/TRBV12-4; D: .; length: 13; DNA: TGTGCCAGCAGGAGGGATGGGGGGTATGAGCAGTTCTTC; CDR3: CASRRDGGYEQFF
size: few; J: TRBJ1-1; V: TRBV7-9; D: .; length: 14; DNA: TGTGCCAGCAGCTTAGAATCCCCGAACACTGAAGCTTTCTTT; CDR3: CASSLESPNTEAFF
size: many; J: TRBJ1-2; V: TRBV7-2; D: .; length: 15; DNA: TGTGCCAGCAGCCCTAGTAAGGGACTTTTAGATGGCTACACCTTC; CDR3: CASSPSKGLLDGYTF
size: .; J: TRBJ2-3; V: TRBV20-1; D: TRBD1; length: 12; DNA: TGCAGTGCTAGATACGGGGGACAGGCGGTGTATTTT; CDR3: CSARYGGQAVYF
size: .; J: TRBJ1-1; V: TRBV3-1; D: TRBD1; length: 18; DNA: TGTGCCAGCAGCGGTAGGCAAGACAGGGGCTTCATGAACACTGAAGCTTTCTTT; CDR3: CASSGRQDRGFMNTEAFF
size: few; J: TRBJ1-1; V: TRBV6-1; D: .; length: 14; DNA: TGTGCCAGCAGAGGAGGGGCCCTGAACACTGAAGCTTTCTTT; CDR3: CASRGGALNTEAFF
size: .; J: TRBJ1-1; V: TRBV10-3; D: .; length: 13; DNA: TGTGCCATCAGGGAGAACTTGAACACTGAAGCTTTCTTT; CDR3: CAIRENLNTEAFF
size: .; J: TRBJ2-2; V: TRBV7-9; D: .; length: 15; DNA: TGTGCCAGCAGCGGCAGAAGGGCGGCCACCGGGGAGCTGTTTTTT; CDR3: CASSGRRAATGELFF
size: .; J: TRBJ1-1; V: TRBV7-2; D: .; length: 15; DNA: TGTGCCAGCAGCTTGACAGTTTTCATGAACACTGAAGCTTTCTTT; CDR3: CASSLTVFMNTEAFF
size: many; J: TRBJ1-2; V: TRBV7-9; D: .; length: 13; DNA: TGTGCCAGCAGCTTAGTCGCGAAGGATGGCTACACCTTC; CDR3: CASSLVAKDGYTF
size: .; J: TRBJ2-3; V: TRBV10-1; D: .; length: 13; DNA: TGCGCCAGCAGTGAGTTGAATAAGGATACGCAGTATTTT; CDR3: CASSELNKDTQYF
size: few; J: TRBJ2-7; V: TRBV6-2/TRBV6-3; D: .; length: 12; DNA: TGTGCCAGCAGTTTCACCAAGGAGAGACAGTACTTC; CDR3: CASSFTKERQYF
size: few; J: TRBJ2-1; V: TRBV7-9; D: TRBD2; length: 15; DNA: TGTGCCAGCAGCTCGACTAGCGGGAGAGTGGGTGAGCAGTTCTTC; CDR3: CASSSTSGRVGEQFF